The 31 T cell receptor beta chains presented below share a single source sample, sequenced in a study of blood T cell repertoires in COVID-19 (dated by TCRdb to the early 2020s). The method was the immunoSEQ multiplex PCR assay. TCRdb took over this immuneACCESS table, retaining in-frame rearrangements with V and J assigned. Such tables are incomplete; in checked studies, under half of the missing clones stem from an unresolved V gene, and the remainder is unexplained. The sample has fewer than 110,000 clones on record, 80% to 90% of them singletons. 4.9% of the sample belongs to the ten largest clones. Sequenced input: peripheral blood. The source is a man aged 40-49 years with active or convalescent COVID-19.

The chain has TRBV6-2 or TRBV6-3 and TRBJ2-5; 11 bases map to TRBD2. CDR1 is MNHEY, CDR2 SVGEGT, per germline. The CDR3 length is 14 residues. Trimming took 5 bases from V and 4 from J; bases not matched to a gene: 3. DNA of the CDR3: TGTGCCAGCAGTCCCGGACTAGCGGGAGAGACCCAGTACTTC. Translation: CASSPGLAGETQYF.

The V and J genes are TRBV5-6 and TRBJ2-7, with 10 bases matching TRBD1. Per germline, CDR1 SGHDT and CDR2 YYEEEE. J lost 0 bases, V lost 0 bases, and 6 bases had no gene match. The CDR3 has 17 residues. The CDR3 DNA follows: TGTGCCAGCAGCTTGGGACAGGGGGCTCTACTCTCCTACGAGCAGTACTTC. As protein: CASSLGQGALLSYEQYF.

This chain connects TRBV7-2 to TRBJ1-4; D is perhaps TRBD1 (6 bases). There are 15 residues in the CDR3. The V end was cut by 5 bases, the J end by 3 bases, with 13 bases between. Looked up from germline, CDR1 is SGHTA and CDR2 is FQGNSA. The CDR3 here is CASSAQGRANEKLFF. The CDR3 coding sequence is TGTGCCAGCAGCGCACAGGGCCGGGCTAATGAAAAACTGTTTTTT.

V usage is TRBV28 and J usage is TRBJ2-7; 10 nucleotides agree with TRBD1. The V gene end was trimmed by 7 bases and the J gene end by 4 bases; junction bases not matched to a gene: 4. Germline lookup yields CDR1 MDHEN and CDR2 SYDVKM. The CDR3 totals 13 residues. The CDR3 loop is CASIDRGLYEQYF. The CDR3 DNA follows: TGTGCCAGCATCGACAGGGGGCTTTACGAGCAGTACTTC.

The chain combines TRBV28 with TRBJ2-5, with D perhaps TRBD2 (5 bases). V gave up 2 bases and J gave up 12 bases, with 13 bases separating them. CDR1 and CDR2 from the germline V gene are MDHEN and SYDVKM. This CDR3 contains 12 residues. DNA for the CDR3: TGTGCCAGCAGTTTAAGCGGTCAGCCAGAGTACTTC. Residues: CASSLSGQPEYF.

This clone was seen a single time. J is TRBJ2-3 and V is TRBV30; TRBD2 matches at 8 bases. Trimming took 0 bases from V and 3 from J; bases not matched to a gene: 2. The CDR3 is 14 residues long. From germline, CDR1 is GTSNPN and CDR2 SVGIG (reference sequence). The CDR3 loop reads CAWSVAGVTDTQYF. CDR3 DNA sequence: TGTGCCTGGAGTGTAGCGGGAGTAACAGATACGCAGTATTTT.

This clone showed up just once. The chain recombines TRBV23-1 with TRBJ1-1; D is unclear. TRBV23-1 is an ORF, and what it does is uncertain. V was cut by 0 bases and J by 5 bases, with 28 bases left in between. The CDR3 loop spans 20 amino acids. The CDR3 DNA reads TGCGCCAGCAGTCAATCGGTTAGGGAGGGTAGGCAGTTCCCTGGGACTGAAGCTTTCTTT. This sequence encodes CASSQSVREGRQFPGTEAFF.

The V call is TRBV24-1, the J call TRBJ2-1, with TRBD2 identical over 8 bases. The CDR3 is 14 amino acids. Looked up from germline, CDR1 is KGHDR and CDR2 is SFDVKD. J was trimmed by 7 bases and V by 9 bases; bases with no gene match: 10. CDR3 nucleotide sequence: TGTGCCACCGGTTCAAGCGGGAGTAAGAATGAGCAGTTCTTC. Amino acids: CATGSSGSKNEQFF.

V gene TRBV9 combines with J gene TRBJ2-1, with TRBD2 identical over 12 bases. Germline trimming cut 0 bases from V and 0 bases from J; bases unmatched to any gene: 1. CDR1 is SGDLS and CDR2 is YYNGEE in the germline V gene. This CDR3 region has 17 residues. CDR3 in amino acids: CASSVELAGGSYNEQFF. The CDR3 bases are TGTGCCAGCAGCGTAGAACTAGCGGGAGGCTCCTACAATGAGCAGTTCTTC. Full variable domain (rest looked up from reference TRBV9 and TRBJ2-1): DSGVTQTPKHLITATGQRVTLRCSPRSGDLSVYWYQQSLDQGLQFLIQYYNGEERAKGNILERFSAQQFPDLHSELNLSSLELGDSALYFCASSVELAGGSYNEQFFGPGTRLTVL.

V and J are TRBV27 and TRBJ2-2, with 8 bases matching TRBD1. CDR3 length: 15 amino acids. Germline-derived CDR1 and CDR2 are MNHEY and SMNVEV (reference sequence). V dropped 5 bases and J dropped 13; count of bases not matched to a gene: 15. The DNA for the CDR3 is TGTGCCAGCAGTCTCCGCCCGGACAGGGCCGGTGGGCTGTTTTTT. This sequence encodes CASSLRPDRAGGLFF.

The chain joins TRBV28 to TRBJ2-7; no reliable D call. Looked up from germline, CDR1 is MDHEN and CDR2 is SYDVKM. CDR3 length equals 14 residues. The V and J ends lost 7 bases and 2 bases respectively, with 15 bases between them. CDR3 residues: CASTTLSAAYEQYF. The CDR3 nucleotides read TGTGCCAGCACCACCCTGAGCGCAGCCTACGAGCAGTACTTC. Complete variable domain (other parts from reference TRBV28 and TRBJ2-7): DVKVTQSSRYLVKRTGEKVFLECVQDMDHENMFWYRQDPGLGLRLIYFSYDVKMKEKGDIPEGYSVSREKKERFSLILESASTNQTSMYLCASTTLSAAYEQYFGPGTRLTVT.

The J gene is TRBJ1-6, the V gene TRBV30; D unresolved. V dropped 1 base and J dropped 7 bases, with 8 bases sitting between them. Germline V gene sequence: CDR1 GTSNPN, CDR2 SVGIG (reference sequence). The CDR3 covers 13 residues. CDR3 in DNA: TGTGCCTGGAGTGCTTCTCAGAATTCACCCCTCCACTTT. Translated: CAWSASQNSPLHF. The whole variable domain, filled in from reference TRBV30 and TRBJ1-6, reads SQTIHQWPATLVQPVGSPLSLECTVEGTSNPNLYWYRQAAGRGLQLLFYSVGIGQISSEVPQNLSASRPQDRQFILSSKKLLLSDSGFYLCAWSASQNSPLHFGNGTRLTVT.

The chain carries TRBV11-2 and TRBJ2-5, with 13 bases identical to TRBD2. The J segment lost 5 bases and the V segment lost 3 bases, leaving 6 bases of the junction unmatched. The CDR3 runs to 16 residues. The V gene's germline CDR1 is SGHAT and CDR2 FQNNGV. The CDR3 nucleotides read TGTGCCAGCAGCTTTACTAGCGGGAGGGTTGGGGAGACCCAGTACTTC. This codes for CASSFTSGRVGETQYF.

The chain joins TRBV2 to TRBJ1-5; D is ambiguous. V lost 1 base and J 6 bases, leaving 10 bases between the germline ends. In germline, CDR1 is SNHLY, CDR2 FYNNEI. The CDR3 consists of 14 residues. The CDR3 reads CASSEDHRGQPQHF. CDR3 coding DNA: TGTGCCAGCAGTGAAGATCATAGAGGTCAGCCCCAGCATTTT. The full variable domain, in which reference TRBV2 and TRBJ1-5 provide the parts outside the CDR3, is EPEVTQTPSHQVTQMGQEVILRCVPISNHLYFYWYRQILGQKVEFLVSFYNNEISEKSEIFDDQFSVERPDGSNFTLKIRSTKLEDSAMYFCASSEDHRGQPQHFGDGTRLSIL.

V gene TRBV28 combines with J gene TRBJ2-3; 9 bases fit TRBD1. The J segment lost 3 bases and the V segment lost 5 bases, leaving 12 bases of the junction unmatched. This CDR3 has 17 amino acids. The germline V gene has CDR1 MDHEN and CDR2 SYDVKM. CDR3 amino acids: CASSLTGGRARTDTQYF. The DNA for the CDR3 is TGTGCCAGCAGTCTCACAGGGGGCCGGGCCCGTACAGATACGCAGTATTTT.

The genes are TRBV19 and TRBJ2-1, with D perhaps TRBD1 (5 bases). Germline-derived CDR1 and CDR2 are LNHDA and SQIVND (reference sequence). The CDR3 length is 16 residues. V was shortened by 3 bases and J by 10 bases, with 22 bases between the two germline ends. The CDR3 region has the DNA TGTGCCAGTAGTATGGGGCGGCCGGGTGCAGGGAACGAGCAGTTCTTC. This sequence encodes CASSMGRPGAGNEQFF.

The chain carries TRBV10-3 and TRBJ1-1, with 7 bases that match TRBD1. The V gene's germline CDR1 is ENHRY and CDR2 SYGVKD. Trimming at V came to 5 bases and at J to 1 base, leaving 1 base not matched to a gene. This CDR3 comprises 13 residues. The CDR3 reads CAISRDRNTEAFF. In DNA form, the CDR3 reads TGTGCCATCAGTCGGGACAGGAACACTGAAGCTTTCTTT.

V usage is TRBV5-1 and J usage is TRBJ1-1, with 7 positions matching TRBD1. There are 14 residues in the CDR3. Germline loops: CDR1 SGHRS, CDR2 YFSETQ. V was clipped by 2 bases and J by 4 bases; unmatched bases: 5. The CDR3 loop reads CASSFGQGVTEAFF. The CDR3 DNA reads TGCGCCAGCAGCTTCGGGCAGGGGGTCACTGAAGCTTTCTTT.

The rearrangement uses TRBV18 and TRBJ2-5; 7 bases line up with TRBD2. The junction had 1 base not matched to a gene; V was cut back by 2 bases and J by 4 bases. This CDR3 has 13 residues. Germline V gene data show CDR1 as KGHSH and CDR2 as LQKENI. Here the CDR3 reads CASSPIAGETQYF. CDR3 in DNA: TGTGCCAGCTCACCAATAGCGGGAGAGACCCAGTACTTC.

The rearrangement uses TRBV21-1 and TRBJ2-1; the table's D call, TRBD2, was not checked against the DNA. TRBV21-1 corresponds to a pseudogene. The CDR3 covers 13 residues. CDR3 sequence reads: CASSKLVGTTSFF. The CDR3 nucleotides read TGTGCCAGCAGCAAGCTGGTGGGGACTACTAGTTTCTTC.

CDR3 in amino acids: CASSLEGLAGDTQYF. In DNA, the CDR3 is TGTGCCAGCAGCTTAGAGGGCCTAGCAGGAGATACGCAGTATTTT. The chain uses TRBV11-3 and TRBJ2-3; TRBD2 is a possible D gene (5 bases). Trimming cost V 0 bases and J 5 bases, with 12 bases left between them. The V gene's germline CDR1 is SGHNT and CDR2 YENEEA. The CDR3 covers 15 residues.

This sequence joins TRBV7-2 and TRBJ2-2, with 9 bases fitting TRBD2. V was clipped by 1 base and J by 4 bases; unmatched bases: 4. CDR3 length equals 16 residues. The V gene's germline CDR1 is SGHTA and CDR2 FQGNSA. The CDR3 sequence is CASSLVVAGATGELFF. The CDR3 DNA follows: TGTGCCAGCAGCTTAGTGGTAGCGGGAGCCACCGGGGAGCTGTTTTTT.

The CDR3 DNA is TGTGCCAGCAGTCCGACAGTAGCCGAGCAGTACTTC. Encoded protein: CASSPTVAEQYF. The gene calls are TRBV12-3 or TRBV12-4 and TRBJ2-7; weak D call: TRBD1 (5 bases). There are 12 residues in the CDR3. The V and J ends lost 5 bases and 6 bases respectively, with 11 bases between them.

This chain uses TRBV5-1 with TRBJ1-1; maybe TRBD1 (5 bases). This CDR3 spans 14 amino acids. V gave up 4 bases and J gave up 3 bases, with 13 bases separating them. Germline V gene data show CDR1 as SGHRS and CDR2 as YFSETQ. The CDR3 DNA reads TGCGCCAGCAGCCCAACCAGGGTTGACACTGAAGCTTTCTTT. It yields the protein CASSPTRVDTEAFF. The variable domain in full, completed from reference TRBV5-1 and TRBJ1-1, reads KAGVTQTPRYLIKTRGQQVTLSCSPISGHRSVSWYQQTPGQGLQFLFEYFSETQRNKGNFPGRFSGRQFSNSRSEMNVSTLELGDSALYLCASSPTRVDTEAFFGQGTRLTVV.

V and J are TRBV6-5 and TRBJ1-4; 9 nucleotides line up with TRBD1. The CDR3 runs to 14 residues. V shed 6 bases, J shed 6 bases, and the junction held 5 bases outside the gene matches. The germline V gene has CDR1 MNHEY and CDR2 SVGAGI. In DNA form, the CDR3 reads TGTGCCAGCAGGACAGGGGGTGAGCATGAAAAACTGTTTTTT. Its translation: CASRTGGEHEKLFF.

This clone was picked up one time. V and J are TRBV5-5 and TRBJ1-6; 8 bases align to TRBD1. Looked up from germline, CDR1 is SGHKS and CDR2 is YYEKEE (reference sequence). The CDR3 is 19 amino acids. V shed 4 bases, J shed 0 bases, and the junction held 12 bases outside the gene matches. In DNA, the CDR3 is TGTGCCAGCAGCCTAAGCTGGACAGGGCGAAGCTCCTATAATTCACCCCTCCACTTT. This encodes CASSLSWTGRSSYNSPLHF. The entire variable domain, with the rest obtained from reference TRBV5-5 and TRBJ1-6, is as follows: DAGVTQSPTHLIKTRGQQVTLRCSPISGHKSVSWYQQVLGQGPQFIFQYYEKEERGRGNFPDRFSARQFPNYSSELNVNALLLGDSALYLCASSLSWTGRSSYNSPLHFGNGTRLTVT.

This rearrangement joins TRBV18 to TRBJ1-2, with 9 bases matching TRBD1. Trimming took 4 bases from V and 3 from J; bases not matched to a gene: 6. Germline V gives CDR1 KGHSH, CDR2 LQKENI. This CDR3 is 15 amino acids long. CDR3 nucleotide sequence: TGTGCCAGCTCACACGACAGGGGGGAGCACTATGGCTACACCTTC. Translating it yields CASSHDRGEHYGYTF.

The table lists this clone with a count of one. This chain joins TRBV4-3 and TRBJ1-1, with D tentatively TRBD1 (5 bases). Germline CDR1 and CDR2: LGHNA and YSLEER. Deletions cut 0 bases from V and 8 bases from J, with 10 bases between. The CDR3 contains 13 residues. The CDR3 spells CASSQDLRGEAFF. The CDR3 nucleotides read TGCGCCAGCAGCCAAGATCTACGGGGGGAAGCTTTCTTT.

This chain joins TRBV7-8 and TRBJ2-2, with TRBD2 matching 8 bases. The CDR3 has 18 amino acids. Germline trimming cut 5 bases from V and 6 bases from J; bases unmatched to any gene: 17. CDR1 is SGHVS, CDR2 FQNEAQ, per germline. The CDR3 DNA follows: TGTGCCAGCAGCCCCCATGGGAGAGCGGGAGCCGGAGCCGGGGAGCTGTTTTTT. Amino acids: CASSPHGRAGAGAGELFF. The whole variable domain, filled in from reference TRBV7-8 and TRBJ2-2, reads GAGVSQSPRYKVAKRGQDVALRCDPISGHVSLFWYQQALGQGPEFLTYFQNEAQLDKSGLPSDRFFAERPEGSVSTLKIQRTQQEDSAVYLCASSPHGRAGAGAGELFFGEGSRLTVL.

The chain recombines TRBV28 with TRBJ1-6; D not resolved. Trimming removed 2 bases at V and 7 bases at J, with 9 bases between. CDR1 is MDHEN and CDR2 is SYDVKM in the germline V gene. The CDR3 contains 14 residues. For the CDR3, the DNA is TGTGCCAGCAGTTTAGGAGCCGCCAATTCACCCCTCCACTTT. Encoded protein: CASSLGAANSPLHF. Full variable domain (rest looked up from reference TRBV28 and TRBJ1-6): DVKVTQSSRYLVKRTGEKVFLECVQDMDHENMFWYRQDPGLGLRLIYFSYDVKMKEKGDIPEGYSVSREKKERFSLILESASTNQTSMYLCASSLGAANSPLHFGNGTRLTVT.

The chain couples TRBV9 to TRBJ2-7; D is unclear. CDR1 is SGDLS, CDR2 YYNGEE, per germline. The CDR3 consists of 15 residues. V lost 4 bases and J lost 2, with 16 bases in between. The CDR3 reads CASSIEAISTYEQYF. The CDR3 DNA reads TGTGCCAGCAGCATTGAGGCTATCTCTACCTACGAGCAGTACTTC. The full variable domain, rest sourced from reference TRBV9 and TRBJ2-7, is DSGVTQTPKHLITATGQRVTLRCSPRSGDLSVYWYQQSLDQGLQFLIQYYNGEERAKGNILERFSAQQFPDLHSELNLSSLELGDSALYFCASSIEAISTYEQYFGPGTRLTVT.